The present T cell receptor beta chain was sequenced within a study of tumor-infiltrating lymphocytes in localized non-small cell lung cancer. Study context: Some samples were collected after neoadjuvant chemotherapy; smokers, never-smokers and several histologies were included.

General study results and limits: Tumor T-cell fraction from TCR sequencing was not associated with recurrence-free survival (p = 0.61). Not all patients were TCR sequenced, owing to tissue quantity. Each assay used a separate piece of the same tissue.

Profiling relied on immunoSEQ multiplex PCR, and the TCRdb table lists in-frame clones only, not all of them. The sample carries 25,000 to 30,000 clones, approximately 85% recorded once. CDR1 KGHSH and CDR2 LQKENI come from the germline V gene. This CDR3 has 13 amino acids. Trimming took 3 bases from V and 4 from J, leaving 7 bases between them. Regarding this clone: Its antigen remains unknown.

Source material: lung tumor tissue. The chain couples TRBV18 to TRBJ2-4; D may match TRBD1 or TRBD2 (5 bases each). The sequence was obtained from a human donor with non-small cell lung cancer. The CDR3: CASSPGEKNIQYF. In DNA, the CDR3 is TGTGCCAGCTCACCGGGGGAGAAAAACATTCAGTACTTC.